This T cell receptor (beta chain) came from a study of blood T cell repertoires in COVID-19. The table came from immunoSEQ multiplex PCR; TCRdb's copy has only in-frame clones and leaves some out. The sample holds over 90,000 clones, approximately 89% seen once. The length of the CDR3 is 13 residues. V lost 0 bases to trimming and J lost 8 bases, with 6 bases between them. Germline loops: CDR1 SGDLS, CDR2 YYNGEE. The TCR originated in a human donor in a cohort sampled during active COVID-19. Sequencing was done on a sample of peripheral blood. V usage is TRBV9 and J usage is TRBJ1-6; no firm D call. CDR3 sequence: CASSVGADSPLHF. CDR3 sequence (DNA): TGTGCCAGCAGCGTAGGGGCTGATTCACCCCTCCACTTT.